The 21 T cell receptor beta chains given below trace back to one sample, sequenced in a study of HIV-infected children after antiretroviral therapy interruption. Noted treatment: PENTA 11 planned treatment interruption arm or continuous ART arm. RNA-based 3' RACE libraries used unique molecular identifiers. TCRdb ran MiXCR on the 3' RACE reads and lists one entry per CDR3 protein. The sample shows about 89,000 distinct CDR3 sequences, approximately 6.9% of them seen only once. The starting material was CD45RA+ CD4+ T cells from PBMCs, pooled from several time points, obtained from a donor given antiretroviral therapy, either interrupted or continuous. Subset of the sample: naive CD4+ CD45RA+ CD45RO- T cells. Every receptor here comes from a pool of human donors with HIV.

The table lists this clonotype with many counts. The J gene is TRBJ2-7, the V gene TRBV5-1; 9 bases agree with TRBD1. After removal of 0 bases from V and 5 bases from J, the junction contained 6 bases not matched to a gene. The CDR3 sequence is 15 residues long. Germline CDR1 SGHRS, CDR2 YFSETQ. The CDR3 spells CASSLDGTGPHEQYF. For the CDR3, the DNA is TGCGCCAGCAGCTTGGACGGGACAGGGCCCCACGAGCAGTACTTC.

Concerning this clonotype itself: A much larger clone sits a single nucleotide away, making a read error possible. This chain connects TRBV9 to TRBJ1-1, with D perhaps matching TRBD1 (6 bases). The CDR3 consists of 17 residues. The germline gives CDR1 SGDLS, CDR2 YYNGEE. V lost 4 bases and J 1 base, leaving 20 bases between the germline ends. The CDR3 bases are TGTGCCAGCAGCCAAGATACCCTGTGGGGACAGAACACTGAAGCTTTCTTT. It codes for CASSQDTLWGQNTEAFF.

This sequence joins TRBV9 and TRBJ2-5; the match to TRBD1 covers 9 bases. V lost 4 bases, J lost 4 bases, and 11 bases stayed unmatched. CDR1 is SGDLS, CDR2 YYNGEE, per germline. The CDR3 is 16 residues long. The CDR3 reads CASSISTGTGRETQYF. The CDR3, as DNA: TGTGCCAGCAGCATAAGTACCGGGACAGGGCGAGAGACCCAGTACTTC.

At least ten counts were recorded for this clonotype. The chain has TRBV12-3 or TRBV12-4 and TRBJ2-1; D not resolved. The germline V and J ends were trimmed by 6 bases and 6 bases, with 9 bases remaining between them. The CDR3 has 12 amino acids. CDR3 DNA sequence: TGTGCCAGCAGCACCCACACCAATGAGCAGTTCTTC. Its translation: CASSTHTNEQFF.

V gene TRBV9 combines with J gene TRBJ2-1, with 12 bases aligning to TRBD2. With 4 bases clipped from V and 5 bases from J, the junction kept 4 bases outside the gene matches. Germline assignment: CDR1 SGDLS and CDR2 YYNGEE. The CDR3 consists of 15 residues. The DNA of the CDR3 is TGTGCCAGCAGCCTGAGACTAGCGGGGGACAATGAGCAGTTCTTC. This translates into CASSLRLAGDNEQFF.

Ten or more counts support this clonotype. The chain is built from TRBV7-2 and TRBJ2-1; D is uncertain. The CDR3 covers 15 residues. V lost 7 bases and J 6 bases, leaving 19 bases between the germline ends. The germline CDR1 and CDR2 sequences are SGHTA and FQGNSA. The DNA of the CDR3 is TGTGCCAGCACCTTCCTCCCATCCGGTGGCAATGAGCAGTTCTTC. Translating gives CASTFLPSGGNEQFF.

This clonotype was detected many times. The junction shows a germline mismatch at one end, possibly a read error. The chain combines TRBV12-3 or TRBV12-4 with TRBJ1-3; 9 bases map to TRBD1. The CDR3 runs 12 residues. The CDR3: CASRGQGSTIYF. In DNA form, the CDR3 reads TGTGCCAGCAGGGGACAGGGAAGCACCATATATTTT.

The rearrangement links TRBV20-1 to TRBJ2-5; D may be TRBD2 (5 bases). From germline, CDR1 is DFQATT and CDR2 SNEGSKA (reference sequence). V shed 3 bases and J shed 5 bases, with 13 bases lying between them. The CDR3 is 13 amino acids. The CDR3 loop is CSASLRGRETQYF. Written as DNA, the CDR3 is TGCAGTGCTAGTTTACGGGGAAGGGAGACCCAGTACTTC.

The sample holds many counts of this clonotype. The DNA for the CDR3 is TGTGCCAGCAGCCTCAGACAGGGACTTAATGAAAAACTGTTTTTT. Translation gives CASSLRQGLNEKLFF. V and J are TRBV2 and TRBJ1-4, with TRBD1 matching over 7 bases. CDR3 size: 15 residues. Germline assignment: CDR1 SNHLY and CDR2 FYNNEI. V lost 6 bases to trimming and J lost 4 bases; unmatched junction nucleotides: 8.

This clonotype was found many times. This chain uses TRBV10-1 with TRBJ2-5, with 11 bases matching TRBD2. V lost 6 bases to trimming and J lost 4 bases; unmatched junction nucleotides: 10. The CDR3 spans 16 residues. Germline CDR1 reads WNHNN; CDR2 reads SYGVQD (reference sequence). In DNA, the CDR3 is TGCGCCAGCAGCGGTACTAGCGGGAGTCTAGGAGAGACCCAGTACTTC. It encodes CASSGTSGSLGETQYF.

The table lists this clonotype with many counts. The CDR3 DNA reads as TGCGCCAGCCGGGCTGAGGCAGGGAAAGGCTACACCTTC. It specifies CASRAEAGKGYTF. The chain employs TRBV5-1 and TRBJ1-2; a possible D gene is TRBD1 (5 bases). There are 13 residues in the CDR3. Germline CDR1 and CDR2: SGHRS and YFSETQ. V was cut by 7 bases and J by 8 bases, with 18 bases left in between.

This clonotype appeared a few times. The genes are TRBV6-5 and TRBJ2-3, with TRBD2 identical over 9 bases. The junction had 5 bases not matched to a gene; V was cut back by 6 bases and J by 1 base. This CDR3 has 15 residues. From germline, CDR1 is MNHEY and CDR2 SVGAGI. The chain's CDR3 is CASRQASGGTDTQYF. CDR3 bases: TGTGCCAGCAGACAAGCTAGCGGGGGCACAGATACGCAGTATTTT.

This clonotype was observed at least ten times. The rearrangement links TRBV7-8 to TRBJ1-2; TRBD1 might be the D (6 bases). V was trimmed by 2 bases and J by 7 bases, leaving 11 bases between them. Germline CDR1 and CDR2: SGHVS and FQNEAQ. The CDR3 has 13 amino acids. The CDR3 region is CASSLLGASGYTF. CDR3 sequence (DNA): TGTGCCAGCAGCTTATTGGGGGCGTCTGGCTACACCTTC.

This clonotype came up many times. The rearrangement links TRBV7-1 to TRBJ2-7, with 10 bases that match TRBD2. TRBV7-1 is an open reading frame whose function is uncertain. V dropped 3 bases and J dropped 2; count of bases not matched to a gene: 19. This CDR3 comprises 20 residues. The CDR3 is CASSSASGVGRTSGAYEQYF. The CDR3 DNA reads TGTGCCAGCAGCTCCGCGAGTGGCGTCGGGAGGACTAGCGGTGCCTACGAGCAGTACTTC.

This clonotype has ten or more counts. The chain employs TRBV19 and TRBJ1-4; maybe TRBD1 (5 bases). Trimming took 3 bases from V and 4 from J, leaving 12 bases between them. In germline, CDR1 is LNHDA, CDR2 SQIVND (reference sequence). The CDR3 spans 15 residues. CDR3 protein: CASSMGGVHNEKLFF. The CDR3 DNA is TGTGCCAGTAGTATGGGAGGGGTCCATAATGAAAAACTGTTTTTT.

This clonotype was seen ten or more times. The chain links TRBV12-3 or TRBV12-4 to TRBJ1-1; D uncertain. V was shortened by 7 bases and J by 2 bases, with 20 bases between the two germline ends. The length of the CDR3 is 16 residues. Here the CDR3 DNA reads TGTGCCAGCACCCTCGAGGTCTCGGGGAAAAACACTGAAGCTTTCTTT. Its protein is CASTLEVSGKNTEAFF.

This clonotype showed up many times. The V call is TRBV4-1, the J call TRBJ1-1; the match to TRBD1 covers 11 bases. CDR1 MGHRA and CDR2 YSYEKL come from the germline V gene. With 0 bases clipped from V and 5 bases from J, the junction kept 11 bases outside the gene matches. The CDR3 extends over 18 amino acids. The CDR3 sequence is CASSQDLWTGGQRTEAFF. For the CDR3, the DNA is TGCGCCAGCAGCCAAGATCTCTGGACAGGGGGCCAGCGGACTGAAGCTTTCTTT.

The chain is built from TRBV20-1 and TRBJ2-4; D possibly uses TRBD1 or TRBD2 (5 bases each). V was clipped by 4 bases and J by 9 bases, with 16 bases between them. The CDR3 contains 13 residues. Germline V gene data show CDR1 as DFQATT and CDR2 as SNEGSKA (reference sequence). CDR3 in DNA: TGCAGTGCTAATGGGGGATTGGTTCCCATTCAGTACTTC. It is translated as CSANGGLVPIQYF.

This clonotype has at least ten counts. This chain links TRBV7-9 with TRBJ1-1, with 9 bases that match TRBD1. V lost 7 bases and J lost 1; bases outside the gene matches: 7. The CDR3 consists of 15 residues. Germline assignment: CDR1 SEHNR and CDR2 FQNEAQ (reference sequence). CDR3: CASNTGQGSNTEAFF. The CDR3 bases are TGTGCCAGCAACACGGGACAGGGATCGAACACTGAAGCTTTCTTT.

This clonotype has a count of ten or more. This rearrangement joins TRBV28 to TRBJ2-7; 9 bases line up with TRBD2. Losses at the gene ends were 1 base for V and 4 bases for J; bases not matched to a gene: 14. The CDR3 runs to 18 residues. Germline V lookup: CDR1 MDHEN, CDR2 SYDVKM. CDR3 coding DNA: TGTGCCAGCAGTTTATTTATCGCAAGGGGACTAGCTCGATACGAGCAGTACTTC. It specifies CASSLFIARGLARYEQYF.

This clonotype was seen at least ten times. V usage is TRBV28 and J usage is TRBJ2-1; a possible D gene is TRBD2 (7 bases). Trimming cost V 3 bases and J 7 bases, with 10 bases left between them. CDR1 MDHEN and CDR2 SYDVKM come from the germline V gene. The CDR3 is made up of 13 amino acids. CDR3: CASSLGGRNEQFF. For the CDR3, the DNA is TGTGCCAGCAGTTTGGGGGGGCGTAATGAGCAGTTCTTC. Combining the CDR3 with reference TRBV28 and TRBJ2-1 gives the whole variable domain DVKVTQSSRYLVKRTGEKVFLECVQDMDHENMFWYRQDPGLGLRLIYFSYDVKMKEKGDIPEGYSVSREKKERFSLILESASTNQTSMYLCASSLGGRNEQFFGPGTRLTVL.